Presented here are 12 T cell receptor beta chains from one specimen sequenced in a study of PD-L1 blockade in urothelial cancer. Repertoires were generated with immunoSEQ multiplex PCR, while TCRdb's copy carries only in-frame clones and drops some. Of 130,000 or so clones in the sample, less than 85% were seen once. Time point meaning: pretreatment peripheral blood. The sample was PBMCs, taken around atezolizumab (anti-PD-L1) treatment. These receptors were obtained from a man over 45 with urothelial cancer.

V and J are TRBV7-6 and TRBJ2-1, with D hard to call. CDR3 size: 14 residues. Germline-derived CDR1 and CDR2 are SGHVS and FNYEAQ. With 1 base removed from V and 7 bases from J, the gap between germline ends came to 11 bases. The CDR3 reads CASSLGSTWNEQFF. The CDR3 DNA reads as TGTGCCAGCAGCTTAGGAAGTACTTGGAATGAGCAGTTCTTC.

The chain carries TRBV5-6 and TRBJ1-2, with 10 bases matching TRBD1. The germline V gene has CDR1 SGHDT and CDR2 YYEEEE. After removal of 4 bases from V and 7 bases from J, the junction contained 7 bases not matched to a gene. CDR3 length: 14 amino acids. The CDR3 DNA sequence: TGTGCCAGCAGCCCTTCGGGGACAGGGGTTGGCTACACCTTC. Residues: CASSPSGTGVGYTF.

V and J are TRBV19 and TRBJ2-5; 8 bases align to TRBD2. V was clipped by 7 bases and J by 1 base; unmatched bases: 8. Germline assignment: CDR1 LNHDA and CDR2 SQIVND (reference sequence). This CDR3 is 15 amino acids long. In nucleotides, the CDR3 is TGTGCCAGTAAAGTTACGGGAGGGTTCCAAGAGACCCAGTACTTC. Translation: CASKVTGGFQETQYF.

The genes are TRBV5-1 and TRBJ1-2; no clear D gene. Germline assignment: CDR1 SGHRS and CDR2 YFSETQ. V was trimmed by 5 bases and J by 3 bases, leaving 17 bases between them. The CDR3 contains 15 residues. The CDR3 DNA sequence: TGCGCCAGCAGGGGCGAGCCTAGCCCCTACTATGGCTACACCTTC. This sequence encodes CASRGEPSPYYGYTF.

V is TRBV7-2 and J is TRBJ1-5; 10 nucleotides align to TRBD1. Germline V gene sequence: CDR1 SGHTA, CDR2 FQGNSA. The CDR3 is 15 residues long. Trimming took 1 base from V and 5 from J; bases not matched to a gene: 2. In DNA, the CDR3 is TGTGCCAGCAGCTTAGTAGGGACAGGGGATCAGCCCCAGCATTTT. This codes for CASSLVGTGDQPQHF.

This chain joins TRBV14 and TRBJ1-2; D gene unclear. The V and J ends lost 1 base and 0 bases respectively, with 3 bases between them. Germline V gene sequence: CDR1 SGHDN, CDR2 FVKESK. This CDR3 contains 13 residues. The CDR3 region is CASSQATNYGYTF. CDR3 sequence (DNA): TGTGCCAGCAGCCAAGCAACTAACTATGGCTACACCTTC. The entire variable domain, with the rest obtained from reference TRBV14 and TRBJ1-2, is as follows: EAGVTQFPSHSVIEKGQTVTLRCDPISGHDNLYWYRRVMGKEIKFLLHFVKESKQDESGMPNNRFLAERTGGTYSTLKVQPAELEDSGVYFCASSQATNYGYTFGSGTRLTVV.

The chain links TRBV7-9 to TRBJ2-3; TRBD2 matches 7 bases. V shed 4 bases and J 2 bases; nucleotides not matched to a gene: 6. Looked up from germline, CDR1 is SEHNR and CDR2 is FQNEAQ (reference sequence). The CDR3 extends over 15 amino acids. CDR3 nucleotide sequence: TGTGCCAGCAGCTACGCCGGGACTAACACAGATACGCAGTATTTT. Amino acids: CASSYAGTNTDTQYF.

The rearrangement joins TRBV5-4 to TRBJ2-1, with D maybe TRBD2 (5 bases). V gave up 0 bases and J gave up 6 bases, with 16 bases separating them. Germline lookup yields CDR1 SGHNT and CDR2 YYREEE (reference sequence). This CDR3 spans 16 amino acids. The CDR3 loop is CASSLAFGGSGNEQFF. CDR3 DNA sequence: TGTGCCAGCAGCTTGGCCTTTGGAGGTTCGGGCAATGAGCAGTTCTTC.

This clone was counted a single time. V and J are TRBV7-9 and TRBJ1-2; the D is unclear. V dropped 1 base and J dropped 4 bases, with 10 bases sitting between them. Looked up from germline, CDR1 is SEHNR and CDR2 is FQNEAQ (reference sequence). The CDR3 has 14 amino acids. The CDR3, as DNA: TGTGCCAGCAGCTTAGTAGGAGTTGCCTATGGCTACACCTTC. Its protein is CASSLVGVAYGYTF.

The V call is TRBV27, the J call TRBJ2-2; D may be TRBD1 (5 bases). CDR1 is MNHEY and CDR2 is SMNVEV in the germline V gene (reference sequence). The CDR3 length is 16 residues. The ends were cut back, 3 bases at V and 2 bases at J, with 13 bases in the middle. The CDR3 here is CASSFYGRVNTGELFF. CDR3 bases: TGTGCCAGCAGTTTTTATGGCAGGGTAAACACCGGGGAGCTGTTTTTT.

The rearrangement uses TRBV5-1 and TRBJ2-7; 7 bases map to TRBD1. This CDR3 contains 14 residues. Germline CDR1 and CDR2: SGHRS and YFSETQ. J lost 4 bases, V lost 0 bases, and 4 bases had no gene match. CDR3 in DNA: TGCGCCAGCAGCTTGGGGGCAGGGGGTTACGAGCAGTACTTC. Translation gives CASSLGAGGYEQYF. The variable domain in full, with the rest retrieved from reference TRBV5-1 and TRBJ2-7, is KAGVTQTPRYLIKTRGQQVTLSCSPISGHRSVSWYQQTPGQGLQFLFEYFSETQRNKGNFPGRFSGRQFSNSRSEMNVSTLELGDSALYLCASSLGAGGYEQYFGPGTRLTVT.

The rearrangement links TRBV28 to TRBJ1-1; D perhaps matches TRBD1 (5 bases). CDR1 and CDR2 (germline): MDHEN, SYDVKM. The germline V and J ends were trimmed by 2 bases and 4 bases, with 11 bases remaining between them. The CDR3 extends over 14 amino acids. In DNA form, the CDR3 reads TGTGCCAGCAGTTTAAGTCAGGGTTTCACTGAAGCTTTCTTT. It yields the protein CASSLSQGFTEAFF.